This is a list of T cell receptor beta chains from one sample in a study of blood T cell repertoires in COVID-19. Assay used: immunoSEQ multiplex PCR; TCRdb lists only in-frame clones, some missing. Of around 240,000 clones in the sample, roughly 81% were seen once. The material sequenced was peripheral blood. The origin of the receptors is a middle-aged man with acute or convalescent COVID-19. Each CDR3 is given with its conserved first and last residue. The D gene is left open where the match is weak.

j_call: TRBJ1-5; d_call: NA; v_call: TRBV7-2; cdr3_nt: TGTGCCAGCAGCTTTCCAGGGGTTCAGCCCCAGCATTTT; cdr3_aa: CASSFPGVQPQHF
j_call: TRBJ1-1; d_call: NA; v_call: TRBV29-1; cdr3_nt: TGCAGCGTTGGACCTCGGACAAAAGGGGACACTGAAGCTTTCTTT; cdr3_aa: CSVGPRTKGDTEAFF
j_call: TRBJ1-1; d_call: NA; v_call: TRBV11-2; cdr3_nt: TGTGCCAGCAGCAGGACAGACCTGAACACTGAAGCTTTCTTT; cdr3_aa: CASSRTDLNTEAFF
j_call: TRBJ2-4; d_call: NA; v_call: TRBV2; cdr3_nt: TGTGCCAGCAGGGAAACCCGCGGACAGACACTAGCCAAAAACATTCAGTACTTC; cdr3_aa: CASRETRGQTLAKNIQYF
j_call: TRBJ1-1; d_call: NA; v_call: TRBV9; cdr3_nt: TGTGCCAGCAGCGTAGCCGGGAACACTGAAGCTTTCTTT; cdr3_aa: CASSVAGNTEAFF
j_call: TRBJ2-7; d_call: NA; v_call: TRBV9; cdr3_nt: TGTGCCAGCAGCCTCACAGCTACGAGCTCCTACGAGCAGTACTTC; cdr3_aa: CASSLTATSSYEQYF
j_call: TRBJ1-1; d_call: NA; v_call: TRBV5-1; cdr3_nt: TGCGCCAGCAGCGTCAGCACCGGGAGGAACACTGAAGCTTTCTTT; cdr3_aa: CASSVSTGRNTEAFF
j_call: TRBJ2-1; d_call: TRBD2; v_call: TRBV6-5; cdr3_nt: TGTGCCAGCAGTACGACTAGCTATGAGCAGTTCTTC; cdr3_aa: CASSTTSYEQFF
j_call: TRBJ2-3; d_call: TRBD1; v_call: TRBV3-1/TRBV3-2; cdr3_nt: TGTGCCAGCAGCCAGGGACAGGGAGGCACAGATACGCAGTATTTT; cdr3_aa: CASSQGQGGTDTQYF
j_call: TRBJ1-2; d_call: NA; v_call: TRBV18; cdr3_nt: TGTGCCAGCTCACCGGCGGGGGGGGACTATGGCTACACCTTC; cdr3_aa: CASSPAGGDYGYTF
j_call: TRBJ1-1; d_call: NA; v_call: TRBV4-2; cdr3_nt: TGTGCCAGCAGCCCTCGTACGGGCGGGATTGAAGCTTTCTTT; cdr3_aa: CASSPRTGGIEAFF
j_call: TRBJ2-7; d_call: TRBD1; v_call: TRBV7-2; cdr3_nt: TGTGCCAGCAGCTTCCCGGGGACAGGGGTAAACGAGCAGTACTTC; cdr3_aa: CASSFPGTGVNEQYF
j_call: TRBJ1-4; d_call: NA; v_call: TRBV28; cdr3_nt: TGTGCCAGCAAGGAGAACCGACATGAAAAACTGTTTTTT; cdr3_aa: CASKENRHEKLFF
j_call: TRBJ1-5; d_call: TRBD1; v_call: TRBV7-2; cdr3_nt: TGTGCCAGCAGCTTAAACAGGGGTCAGCCCCAGCATTTT; cdr3_aa: CASSLNRGQPQHF
j_call: TRBJ1-4; d_call: NA; v_call: TRBV5-1; cdr3_nt: TGCGCCAGCAGCGAGACAGCAGATAATGAAAAACTGTTTTTT; cdr3_aa: CASSETADNEKLFF
j_call: TRBJ2-7; d_call: NA; v_call: TRBV7-9; cdr3_nt: TGTGCCAGCAGCTTAGCGGGCGGGGACGAGCAGTACTTC; cdr3_aa: CASSLAGGDEQYF
j_call: TRBJ1-1; d_call: TRBD1; v_call: TRBV5-5; cdr3_nt: TGTGCCAGCAGCTTCGGGGACAGGGGCTATGCTGAAGCTTTCTTT; cdr3_aa: CASSFGDRGYAEAFF